Below, 13 T cell receptor beta chains from the same sample are listed, as sequenced in a study of blood T cell repertoires in COVID-19. The protocol was immunoSEQ multiplex PCR, while the TCRdb copy is restricted to in-frame clones and leaves out a portion. The sample includes a few hundred thousand clones, 70% to 90% of them seen just once. The sequenced sample was peripheral blood. The source is a middle-aged man with acute or convalescent COVID-19.

In the case of this clone: Other DNA sequences of this sample code for an identical CDR3. The chain carries TRBV18 and TRBJ2-7; D is possibly TRBD2 (5 bases). Germline CDR1 reads KGHSH; CDR2 reads LQKENI. The CDR3 runs 15 residues. V dropped 0 bases and J dropped 0 bases, with 9 bases sitting between them. CDR3 amino acids: CASSPPGGSSYEQYF. The CDR3 bases are TGTGCCAGCTCACCACCGGGTGGGAGCTCCTACGAGCAGTACTTC.

The chain links TRBV21-1 to TRBJ1-5; the D call TRBD1 from the table was never checked on the DNA. TRBV21-1 is a pseudogene locus. The CDR3 consists of 16 residues. CDR3 amino acids: CASSKRQDFSNQPQHF. CDR3 bases: TGTGCCAGCAGCAAAAGACAGGACTTTAGCAATCAGCCCCAGCATTTT.

The chain uses TRBV18 and TRBJ1-3, with TRBD1 as a possible D gene (5 bases). V was cut by 5 bases and J by 4 bases, with 15 bases left in between. The CDR3 consists of 15 residues. Per the germline V gene, CDR1 is KGHSH and CDR2 is LQKENI. The chain's CDR3 is CASSGGWGDGNTIYF. CDR3 sequence (DNA): TGTGCCAGCTCAGGAGGCTGGGGGGACGGAAACACCATATATTTT.

The chain employs TRBV12-3 or TRBV12-4 and TRBJ1-1; D unclear. The CDR3 contains 13 residues. Between the trimmed V and J ends, which lost 1 base and 6 bases, there was a span of 9 bases. The DNA for the CDR3 is TGTGCCAGCAGTTTAGGGAGTTTTGCTGAAGCTTTCTTT. Translation gives CASSLGSFAEAFF.

Here the CDR3 DNA reads TGTGCCAGCAGCCCTGACAGGCACAATCAGCCCCAGCATTTT. It specifies CASSPDRHNQPQHF. J is TRBJ1-5 and V is TRBV3-1 (or the pseudogene TRBV3-2); D is possibly TRBD1 (6 bases). V was clipped by 4 bases and J by 3 bases, with 10 bases between them. The CDR3 is made up of 14 amino acids. Looked up from germline, CDR1 is LGHDT and CDR2 is YNNKEL (reference sequence).

This chain links TRBV9 with TRBJ2-7, with TRBD1 identical over 9 bases. Germline trimming cut 2 bases from V and 5 bases from J; bases unmatched to any gene: 5. This CDR3 has 14 amino acids. CDR1 is SGDLS, CDR2 YYNGEE, per germline. The CDR3 loop is CASSVGTGSNEQYF. CDR3 in DNA: TGTGCCAGCAGCGTCGGGACAGGGAGCAACGAGCAGTACTTC. Full variable domain (outside the CDR3, taken from reference TRBV9 and TRBJ2-7): DSGVTQTPKHLITATGQRVTLRCSPRSGDLSVYWYQQSLDQGLQFLIQYYNGEERAKGNILERFSAQQFPDLHSELNLSSLELGDSALYFCASSVGTGSNEQYFGPGTRLTVT.

The CDR3 nucleotides are TGTGCCAGCAGGCCCCGAGGGAATGAAAAACTGTTTTTT. Translated, it gives CASRPRGNEKLFF. This chain uses TRBV27 with TRBJ1-4; D is unclear. The CDR3 totals 13 residues. Germline V lookup: CDR1 MNHEY, CDR2 SMNVEV (reference sequence). V was pared by 6 bases and J by 5 bases, with 10 bases between.

J is TRBJ2-4 and V is TRBV7-8; 7 bases line up with TRBD1. Germline V gives CDR1 SGHVS, CDR2 FQNEAQ. The CDR3 runs 13 residues. Germline trimming cut 5 bases from V and 5 bases from J; bases unmatched to any gene: 3. In nucleotides, the CDR3 is TGTGCCAGCAGCCCCGACAGGGAAAACATTCAGTACTTC. Translated, it gives CASSPDRENIQYF.

The CDR3 sequence: CASSPPAGTGTYNEQFF. The CDR3 DNA reads as TGTGCCAGCTCTCCCCCCGCCGGGACAGGAACCTACAATGAGCAGTTCTTC. The genes are TRBV7-9 and TRBJ2-1; 8 bases are a match to TRBD1. V lost 8 bases to trimming and J lost 2 bases; unmatched junction nucleotides: 14. The CDR3 runs 17 residues. Germline V lookup: CDR1 SEHNR, CDR2 FQNEAQ (reference sequence). Looking up the rest from reference TRBV7-9 and TRBJ2-1 gives the full variable domain: DTGVSQNPRHKITKRGQNVTFRCDPISEHNRLYWYRQTLGQGPEFLTYFQNEAQLEKSRLLSDRFSAERPKGSFSTLEIQRTEQGDSAMYLCASSPPAGTGTYNEQFFGPGTRLTVL.

The V and J genes are TRBV4-1 and TRBJ2-2; TRBD1 matches at 7 bases. V dropped 0 bases and J dropped 8; count of bases not matched to a gene: 9. The germline CDR1 and CDR2 sequences are MGHRA and YSYEKL. CDR3 length: 16 residues. The CDR3 spells CASSQDPKGASGELFF. The DNA for the CDR3 is TGCGCCAGCAGCCAAGATCCGAAGGGGGCATCGGGGGAGCTGTTTTTT.

The chain has TRBV5-1 and TRBJ2-7, with 9 bases matching TRBD1. CDR1 and CDR2 (germline): SGHRS, YFSETQ. V shed 3 bases, J shed 0 bases, and the junction held 4 bases outside the gene matches. The CDR3 is made up of 15 amino acids. The CDR3 region is CASSWGTGHSYEQYF. As DNA, the CDR3 is TGCGCCAGCAGCTGGGGGACAGGGCACTCCTACGAGCAGTACTTC.

The V gene is TRBV6-2 or TRBV6-3, the J gene TRBJ2-7; D uncertain. V lost 0 bases, J lost 7 bases, and 7 bases lay in between. Germline V lookup: CDR1 MNHEY, CDR2 SVGEGT. CDR3 length: 12 residues. For the CDR3, the DNA is TGTGCCAGCAGTTACTCTATCCGGGAGCAGTACTTC. As protein: CASSYSIREQYF.

V gene TRBV6-2 or TRBV6-3 combines with J gene TRBJ1-3; 8 bases match TRBD1. The germline V gene encodes CDR1 MNHEY and CDR2 SVGEGT. CDR3 length equals 17 residues. The ends lost 2 bases at V and 0 bases at J; junction bases unmatched: 6. CDR3 amino acids: CASSYPGTGGSGNTIYF. Here the CDR3 DNA reads TGTGCCAGCAGTTACCCCGGGACAGGCGGCTCTGGAAACACCATATATTTT.